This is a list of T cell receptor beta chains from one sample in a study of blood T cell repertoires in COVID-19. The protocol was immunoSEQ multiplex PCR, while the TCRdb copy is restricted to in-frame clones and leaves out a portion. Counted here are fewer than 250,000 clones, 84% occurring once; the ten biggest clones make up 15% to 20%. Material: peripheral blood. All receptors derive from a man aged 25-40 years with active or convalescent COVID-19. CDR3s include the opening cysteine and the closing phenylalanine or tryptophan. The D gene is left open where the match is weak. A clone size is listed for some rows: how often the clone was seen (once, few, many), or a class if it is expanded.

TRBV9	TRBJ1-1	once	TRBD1	CASSRQGNTEAFF	TGTGCCAGCAGTCGACAGGGGAACACTGAAGCTTTCTTT
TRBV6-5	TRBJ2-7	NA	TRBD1	CASKLDRGSYEQYF	TGTGCCAGCAAGTTGGACAGGGGATCCTACGAGCAGTACTTC
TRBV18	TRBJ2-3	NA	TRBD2	CASSPPRLAGLTDTQYF	TGTGCCAGCTCACCCCCGCGACTAGCGGGACTCACAGATACGCAGTATTTT
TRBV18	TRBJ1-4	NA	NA	CASSPLDATNEKLFF	TGTGCCAGCTCACCCTTAGATGCAACTAATGAAAAACTGTTTTTT
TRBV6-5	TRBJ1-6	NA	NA	CASRGQGWNSPLHF	TGTGCCAGCAGAGGGCAGGGGTGGAATTCACCCCTCCACTTT
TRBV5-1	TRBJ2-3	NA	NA	CASSPDYPHTDTQYF	TGCGCCAGCAGCCCGGACTATCCTCACACAGATACGCAGTATTTT
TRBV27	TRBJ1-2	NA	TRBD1	CASSFRGPDYGYTF	TGTGCCAGCTCCTTCAGGGGGCCCGACTATGGCTACACCTTC
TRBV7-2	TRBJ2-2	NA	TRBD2	CASSPRLAGAGELFF	TGTGCCAGCAGCCCCCGACTAGCGGGAGCCGGGGAGCTGTTTTTT
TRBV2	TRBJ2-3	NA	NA	CASSETRYTDTQYF	TGTGCCAGCAGTGAAACTAGGTACACAGATACGCAGTATTTT
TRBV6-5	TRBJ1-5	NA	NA	CASGPWGGNQPQHF	TGTGCCAGCGGGCCTTGGGGGGGCAATCAGCCCCAGCATTTT
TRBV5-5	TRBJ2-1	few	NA	CASTPTYSRNEQFF	TGTGCCAGCACCCCGACTTATTCTAGAAATGAGCAGTTCTTC
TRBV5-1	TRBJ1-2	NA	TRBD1	CASSRDYGTVYGYTF	TGCGCCAGCAGCCGAGACTATGGGACAGTCTATGGCTACACCTTC
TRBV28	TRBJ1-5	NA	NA	CASVEARAGPQHF	TGTGCCAGCGTAGAAGCGCGTGCCGGGCCCCAGCATTTT
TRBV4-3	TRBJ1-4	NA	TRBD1	CASSPQSGQGAPWEKLFF	TGCGCCAGCAGCCCCCAATCCGGACAGGGGGCGCCTTGGGAAAAACTGTTTTTT
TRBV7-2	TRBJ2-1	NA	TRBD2	CASSFSGTSGYNEQFF	TGTGCCAGCAGCTTTTCCGGGACTAGCGGGTACAATGAGCAGTTCTTC
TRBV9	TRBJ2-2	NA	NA	CASSGDFNTGELFF	TGTGCCAGCTCAGGGGATTTCAACACCGGGGAGCTGTTTTTT
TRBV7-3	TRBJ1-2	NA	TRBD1	CASSLTGTVHSITF	TGTGCCAGCAGCTTAACGGGGACAGTTCACTCAATCACCTTC
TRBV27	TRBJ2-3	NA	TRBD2	CASSPLTLAGSTDTQYF	TGTGCCAGCAGTCCCCTCACCCTAGCGGGGAGCACAGATACGCAGTATTTT
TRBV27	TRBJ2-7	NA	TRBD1	CASSLNRGQNEQYF	TGTGCCAGCAGTTTAAACAGGGGGCAAAACGAGCAGTACTTC
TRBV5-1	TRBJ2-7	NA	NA	CASSLSAASYEQYF	TGCGCCAGCAGCTTGTCAGCGGCATCCTACGAGCAGTACTTC
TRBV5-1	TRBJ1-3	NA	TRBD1	CASSPDRGPGNTIYF	TGCGCCAGCAGCCCTGACAGGGGGCCAGGAAACACCATATATTTT
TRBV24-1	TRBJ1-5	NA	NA	CATSEGRSPHF	TGTGCCACCAGTGAGGGGCGCTCTCCGCATTTT
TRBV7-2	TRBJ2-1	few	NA	CASSFEIHNEQFF	TGTGCCAGCAGCTTTGAGATTCACAATGAGCAGTTCTTC
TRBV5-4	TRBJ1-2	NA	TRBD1	CASKTGANYGYTF	TGTGCCAGCAAGACAGGGGCGAACTATGGCTACACCTTC
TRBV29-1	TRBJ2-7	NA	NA	CSVVVTTGPYEQYF	TGCAGCGTTGTGGTGACTACCGGACCCTACGAGCAGTACTTC
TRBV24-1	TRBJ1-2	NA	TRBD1	CATSGQGNGYTF	TGTGCCACCAGTGGACAGGGGAATGGCTACACCTTC
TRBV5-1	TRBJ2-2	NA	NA	CASSLRGGGEGTGELFF	TGCGCCAGCAGCTTGCGCGGCGGAGGGGAAGGGACCGGGGAGCTGTTTTTT
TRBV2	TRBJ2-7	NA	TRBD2	CASRPGLAGDPSSYEQYF	TGTGCCAGCAGGCCGGGACTAGCGGGAGACCCGAGCTCCTACGAGCAGTACTTC
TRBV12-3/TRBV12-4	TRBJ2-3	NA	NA	CASSFSTLNTQYF	TGTGCCAGCAGTTTTAGTACTCTTAATACGCAGTATTTT
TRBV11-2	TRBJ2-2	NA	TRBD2	CASSFRGGVGELFF	TGTGCCAGCAGCTTCCGGGGGGGCGTCGGGGAGCTGTTTTTT
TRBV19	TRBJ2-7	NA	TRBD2	CASSAGLAGASNSYEQYF	TGTGCCAGTAGTGCGGGCCTAGCGGGGGCCTCAAACTCCTACGAGCAGTACTTC
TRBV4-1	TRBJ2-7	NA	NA	CASSLSGVPYEQYF	TGCGCCAGCAGCCTTTCGGGTGTCCCGTACGAGCAGTACTTC
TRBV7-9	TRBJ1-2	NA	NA	CASSSDQAFLHGYTF	TGTGCCAGCAGCTCAGACCAGGCTTTTCTCCATGGCTACACCTTC
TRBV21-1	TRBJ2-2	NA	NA	CARPPSGTNTGELFF	TGTGCCAGACCGCCTAGCGGGACGAACACCGGGGAGCTGTTTTTT
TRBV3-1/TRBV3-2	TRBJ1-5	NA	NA	CASSQDAPYSNQPQHF	TGTGCCAGCAGCCAAGATGCACCCTATAGCAATCAGCCCCAGCATTTT
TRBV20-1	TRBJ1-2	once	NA	CSASGQIYGYTF	TGCAGTGCTAGTGGACAGATCTATGGCTACACCTTC
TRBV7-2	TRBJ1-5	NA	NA	CASSPGSNQPQHF	TGTGCCAGCAGCCCGGGGAGCAATCAGCCCCAGCATTTT
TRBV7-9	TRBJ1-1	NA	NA	CASSLSGNTEAFF	TGTGCCAGCAGCTTAAGCGGGAACACTGAAGCTTTCTTT
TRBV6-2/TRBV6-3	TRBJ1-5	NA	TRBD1	CASSYADRGPGQPQHF	TGTGCCAGCAGTTACGCGGACAGGGGGCCGGGTCAGCCCCAGCATTTT
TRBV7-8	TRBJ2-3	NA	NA	CASSLAGSADTQYF	TGTGCCAGCAGCTTAGCCGGGTCAGCAGATACGCAGTATTTT
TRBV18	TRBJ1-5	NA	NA	CASSPPQERNQPQHF	TGTGCCAGCTCACCACCGCAGGAACGCAATCAGCCCCAGCATTTT
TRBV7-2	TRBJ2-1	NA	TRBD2	CASNLAAAYNEQFF	TGTGCCAGCAACCTAGCGGCCGCCTACAATGAGCAGTTCTTC
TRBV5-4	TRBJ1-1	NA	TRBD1	CASSYRQGARTEAFF	TGTGCCAGCAGCTATAGGCAGGGGGCGCGCACTGAAGCTTTCTTT
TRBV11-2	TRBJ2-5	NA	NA	CASSFGQVSETQYF	TGTGCCAGCAGCTTTGGACAAGTCTCGGAGACCCAGTACTTC
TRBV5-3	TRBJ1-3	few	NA	CARSLSSGNTIYF	TGTGCCAGAAGCCTCTCCTCTGGAAACACCATATATTTT
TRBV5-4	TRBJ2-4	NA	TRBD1	CASSPPGQGENIQYF	TGTGCCAGCAGCCCCCCCGGACAGGGGGAGAACATTCAGTACTTC
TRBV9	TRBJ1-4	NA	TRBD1	CASSVGPGQGNEKLFF	TGTGCCAGCAGCGTAGGACCCGGACAGGGGAATGAAAAACTGTTTTTT
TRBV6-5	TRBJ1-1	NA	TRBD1	CASSRTGTEAFF	TGTGCCAGCAGCCGGACAGGGACTGAAGCTTTCTTT
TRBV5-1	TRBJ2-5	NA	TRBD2	CASSLAKGLAGTQYF	TGCGCCAGCAGCTTGGCCAAGGGACTAGCGGGAACCCAGTACTTC
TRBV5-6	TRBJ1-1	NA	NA	CASSLSRNTEAFF	TGTGCCAGCAGCTTGAGCCGGAACACTGAAGCTTTCTTT
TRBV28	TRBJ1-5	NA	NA	CASKRTENQPQHF	TGTGCCTCCAAGAGGACAGAGAATCAGCCCCAGCATTTT
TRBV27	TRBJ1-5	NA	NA	CASSPGASNQPQHF	TGTGCCAGCAGCCCAGGGGCTAGCAATCAGCCCCAGCATTTT
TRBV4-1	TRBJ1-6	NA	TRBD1	CASSHPMGGTGSPLHF	TGCGCCAGCAGCCACCCGATGGGAGGGACAGGATCACCCCTCCACTTT
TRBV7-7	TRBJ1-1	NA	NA	CASSLQENTEAFF	TGTGCCAGCAGCCTTCAGGAGAACACTGAAGCTTTCTTT
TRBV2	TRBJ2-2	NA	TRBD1	CASRPPGQGTGELFF	TGTGCCAGCAGGCCGCCGGGACAGGGAACCGGGGAGCTGTTTTTT
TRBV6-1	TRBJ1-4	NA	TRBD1	CASREGQGLSEKLFF	TGTGCCAGCAGGGAAGGACAGGGGCTAAGTGAAAAACTGTTTTTT
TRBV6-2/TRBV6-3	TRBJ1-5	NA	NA	CASSRDNSNQPQHF	TGTGCCAGCAGTAGGGACAATAGCAATCAGCCCCAGCATTTT
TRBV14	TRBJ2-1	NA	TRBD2	CASSHGGTSGYNEQFF	TGTGCCAGCAGCCATGGCGGGACTAGCGGCTACAATGAGCAGTTCTTC
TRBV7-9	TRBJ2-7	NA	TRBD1	CASSPTGKYEQYF	TGTGCCAGCAGCCCGACAGGGAAATACGAGCAGTACTTC